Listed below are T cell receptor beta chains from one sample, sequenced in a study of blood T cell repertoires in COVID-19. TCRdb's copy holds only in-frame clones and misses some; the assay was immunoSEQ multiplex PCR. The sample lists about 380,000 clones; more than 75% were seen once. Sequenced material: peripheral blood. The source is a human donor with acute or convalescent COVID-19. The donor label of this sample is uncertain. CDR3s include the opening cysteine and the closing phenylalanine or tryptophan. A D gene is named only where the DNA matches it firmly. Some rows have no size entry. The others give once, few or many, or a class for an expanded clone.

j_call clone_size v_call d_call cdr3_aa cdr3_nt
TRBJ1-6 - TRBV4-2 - CASSQDLGGNSPLHF TGTGCCAGCAGCCAAGATTTAGGGGGTAATTCACCCCTCCACTTT
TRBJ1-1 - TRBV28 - CASSLMGSQAFF TGTGCCAGCAGTTTAATGGGGAGTCAAGCTTTCTTT
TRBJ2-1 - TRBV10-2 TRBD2 CASSDRRLAGVSNEQFF TGCGCCAGCAGTGATAGGAGGCTAGCGGGAGTCTCCAATGAGCAGTTCTTC
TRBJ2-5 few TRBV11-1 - CASSFASETQYF TGTGCCAGCAGCTTTGCTAGTGAGACCCAGTACTTC
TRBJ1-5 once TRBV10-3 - CAISAELLYSNQPQHF TGTGCCATCAGTGCGGAGCTCCTCTATAGCAATCAGCCCCAGCATTTT
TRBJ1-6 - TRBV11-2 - CASTLQRSSPLHF TGTGCCAGCACCCTCCAGCGGAGTTCACCCCTCCACTTT
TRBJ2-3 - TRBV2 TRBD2 CASERGPGLGTDTQYF TGTGCCAGCGAGCGGGGGCCGGGACTAGGGACAGATACGCAGTATTTT
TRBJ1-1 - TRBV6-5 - CASSYPSGNKAFF TGTGCCAGCAGTTATCCGTCCGGGAACAAAGCTTTCTTT
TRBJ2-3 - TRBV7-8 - CASSQVAGITDTQYF TGTGCCAGCAGCCAAGTGGCGGGGATCACAGATACGCAGTATTTT
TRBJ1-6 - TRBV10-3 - CAISELSGGPNSPLHF TGTGCCATCAGTGAATTGTCGGGGGGCCCCAATTCACCCCTCCACTTT
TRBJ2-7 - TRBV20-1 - CSARVIYEQYF TGCAGTGCTAGAGTAATCTACGAGCAGTACTTC
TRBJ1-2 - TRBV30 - CAWSGTSYGYTF TGTGCCTGGAGTGGGACATCCTATGGCTACACCTTC
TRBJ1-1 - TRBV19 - CASSNLGLNTEAFF TGTGCCAGTAGTAATTTAGGACTCAACACTGAAGCTTTCTTT
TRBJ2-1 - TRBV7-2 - CASSFNSLPGVGYNEQFF TGTGCCAGCAGCTTTAACTCCCTCCCGGGAGTGGGCTACAATGAGCAGTTCTTC
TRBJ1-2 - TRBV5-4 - CASSLQGIGYGYTF TGTGCCAGCAGCTTGCAGGGAATCGGCTATGGCTACACCTTC
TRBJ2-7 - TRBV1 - CTSSQELPGTSGIVYEQYF TGCACCAGCAGCCAAGAACTCCCAGGGACTAGCGGGATAGTGTACGAGCAGTACTTC
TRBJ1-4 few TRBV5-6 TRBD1 CASSHRQGVVEKLFF TGTGCCAGCAGCCATCGACAGGGAGTTGTTGAAAAACTGTTTTTT
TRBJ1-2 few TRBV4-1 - CASSPQEGDTVYGYTF TGCGCCAGCAGCCCTCAGGAGGGAGACACGGTGTATGGCTACACCTTC
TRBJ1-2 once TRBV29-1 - CSVEDLDRRGGYTF TGCAGCGTTGAAGATCTCGACCGTCGCGGGGGCTACACCTTC
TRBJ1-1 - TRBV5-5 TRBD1 CASSLSDRHSTEAFF TGTGCCAGCAGCCTCTCGGACAGGCACTCGACTGAAGCTTTCTTT
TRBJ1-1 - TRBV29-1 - CSVGSTGNTEAFF TGCAGCGTTGGTAGTACAGGGAACACTGAAGCTTTCTTT
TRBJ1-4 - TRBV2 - CASSMGGRRANEKLFF TGTGCCAGCTCAATGGGGGGGCGCAGGGCTAATGAAAAACTGTTTTTT
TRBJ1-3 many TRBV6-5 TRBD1 CASSMGQGNTIYF TGTGCCAGCAGTATGGGACAGGGAAACACCATATATTTT
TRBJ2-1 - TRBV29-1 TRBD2 CSAPYGGIAGGTKDEQFF TGCAGCGCCCCGTACGGGGGAATTGCGGGAGGGACAAAGGATGAGCAGTTCTTC
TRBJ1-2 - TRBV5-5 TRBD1 CASSPEFDRGIYGYTF TGTGCCAGCAGTCCGGAATTCGACAGGGGAATTTATGGCTACACCTTC
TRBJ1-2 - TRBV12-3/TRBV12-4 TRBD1 CASSWTGPYGYTF TGTGCCAGCAGTTGGACAGGGCCCTATGGCTACACCTTC
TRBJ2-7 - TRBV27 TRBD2 CASSLLGTSGRRTGYEQYF TGTGCCAGCAGTCTACTGGGGACTAGCGGGAGAAGGACAGGCTACGAGCAGTACTTC
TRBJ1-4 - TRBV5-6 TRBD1 CASSLRDRGQKLFF TGTGCCAGCAGCTTACGGGACAGGGGGCAAAAACTGTTTTTT
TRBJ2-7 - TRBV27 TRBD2 CASSPPEWGGPQTISYEQYF TGTGCCAGCAGTCCACCGGAGTGGGGGGGACCGCAGACGATCTCCTACGAGCAGTACTTC
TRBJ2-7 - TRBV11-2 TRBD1 CASSPDRRSGEQYF TGTGCCAGCAGCCCGGACAGGCGATCGGGCGAGCAGTACTTC
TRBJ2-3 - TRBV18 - CASSPWWRYTQYF TGTGCCAGCTCACCATGGTGGCGGTATACGCAGTATTTT
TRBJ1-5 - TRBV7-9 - CASSLGGVQPQHF TGTGCCAGCAGCTTAGGGGGGGTTCAGCCCCAGCATTTT
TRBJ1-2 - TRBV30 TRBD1 CAWGDRGLMSGYTF TGTGCCTGGGGGGACAGGGGGCTAATGAGCGGCTACACCTTC
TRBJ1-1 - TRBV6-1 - CASSDGEAFF TGTGCCAGCAGTGATGGCGAAGCTTTCTTT
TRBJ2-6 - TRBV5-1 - CASSLIAGRSGANVLTF TGCGCCAGCAGCTTGATCGCAGGGCGTTCTGGGGCCAACGTCCTGACTTTC
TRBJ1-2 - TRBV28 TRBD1 CASSHTGTAFYGYTF TGTGCCAGCAGTCACACCGGGACAGCCTTCTATGGCTACACCTTC
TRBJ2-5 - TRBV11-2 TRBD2 CASSLAGGGVETQYF TGTGCCAGCAGCTTAGCTGGCGGGGGAGTTGAGACCCAGTACTTC
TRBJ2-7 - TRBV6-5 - CASSPTGTSTYEQYF TGTGCCAGCAGTCCTACCGGGACATCAACCTACGAGCAGTACTTC
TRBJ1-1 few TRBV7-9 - CASSLAENTEAFF TGTGCCAGCAGCTTGGCCGAGAACACTGAAGCTTTCTTT
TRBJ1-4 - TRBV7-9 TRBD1 CASSSYLRGQGNEKLFF TGTGCCAGCAGCTCATACCTCAGGGGACAGGGGAATGAAAAACTGTTTTTT
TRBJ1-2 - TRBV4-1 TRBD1 CASSHSGQGAPGYTF TGCGCCAGCAGCCACTCGGGACAGGGGGCCCCTGGCTACACCTTC
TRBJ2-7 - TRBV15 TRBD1 CATSRPSTGLSYEQYF TGTGCCACCAGCCGTCCTTCGACAGGGCTCAGCTACGAGCAGTACTTC
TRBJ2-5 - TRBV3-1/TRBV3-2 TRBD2 CASSQDSLAGVGETQYF TGTGCCAGCAGCCAAGATAGCCTAGCGGGAGTAGGGGAGACCCAGTACTTC
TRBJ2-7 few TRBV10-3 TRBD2 CAISELGTRDHEQYF TGTGCCATCAGTGAGCTTGGGACTAGAGACCACGAGCAGTACTTC
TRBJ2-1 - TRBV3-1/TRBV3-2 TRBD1 CASSLRDRIFNEQFF TGTGCCAGCAGCCTCCGGGACAGAATTTTCAATGAGCAGTTCTTC
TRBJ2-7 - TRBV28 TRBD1 CASSSPRDRASYEQYF TGTGCCAGCAGTTCTCCCCGGGACAGAGCCTCCTACGAGCAGTACTTC
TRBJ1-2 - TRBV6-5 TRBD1 CASSRDRHVNYGYTF TGTGCCAGCAGTCGGGACAGGCACGTTAACTATGGCTACACCTTC
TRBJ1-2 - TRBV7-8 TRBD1 CASSRGQGYYGYTF TGTGCCAGCAGCCGAGGACAGGGTTACTATGGCTACACCTTC
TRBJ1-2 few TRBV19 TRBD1 CASSSDRPVRRFTF TGTGCCAGTAGCTCGGACAGGCCCGTGAGGAGGTTCACCTTC
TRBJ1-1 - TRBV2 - CASSDRGLNTEAFF TGTGCCAGCAGTGACAGGGGATTGAACACTGAAGCTTTCTTT
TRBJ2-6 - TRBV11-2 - CASSLDRVAGANVLTF TGTGCCAGCAGCTTAGACAGGGTCGCGGGGGCCAACGTCCTGACTTTC
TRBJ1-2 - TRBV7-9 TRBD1 CASSLTGVDYGYTF TGTGCCAGCAGCTTAACAGGGGTTGACTATGGCTACACCTTC
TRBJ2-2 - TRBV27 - CASSSATGYGGELFF TGTGCCAGCAGTTCTGCGACAGGTTACGGCGGGGAGCTGTTTTTT
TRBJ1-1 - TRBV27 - CASSSRGDTEAFF TGTGCCAGCAGTTCCAGGGGTGACACTGAAGCTTTCTTT
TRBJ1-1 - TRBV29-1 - CSVTGNTEAFF TGCAGCGTGACAGGGAACACTGAAGCTTTCTTT